Included here is one T cell receptor beta chain sequence, with context. This entry belongs to a study of blood T cell repertoires in COVID-19. Overall study: Whether acute or convalescent, the COVID-19 samples came from the United States, Italy and Spain.

Per germline, CDR1 SGHRS and CDR2 YFSETQ. V lost 4 bases to trimming and J lost 0 bases, with 11 bases between them. The CDR3 consists of 14 residues. In the authors' methods: Estimation of nucleated cell counts was performed using reference gene primer amplification. Clones were sequenced by immunoSEQ multiplex PCR, and TCRdb holds only the in-frame ones, with some missing. From that table come the V and J calls and clone size; the DNA was used to work out D and trimming. The sample yields about 190,000 clones, 88% seen once. This receptor was identified in a human donor in a cohort sampled during active COVID-19. The V gene is TRBV5-1, the J gene TRBJ2-7; tentatively, D is TRBD2 (5 bases). What was sequenced was peripheral blood. CDR3 region: CASSGSGDSYEQYF. Here the CDR3 DNA reads TGCGCCAGCAGCGGAAGCGGTGACTCCTACGAGCAGTACTTC.